The 7 T cell receptor beta chains presented below share a single source sample, sequenced in a study of blood T cell repertoires in COVID-19. Sequencing was performed with immunoSEQ multiplex PCR; in TCRdb, only in-frame clones are kept and a portion is missing. The sample carries more than 85,000 clones, approximately 83% recorded once. The source material was peripheral blood. The receptors come from a man aged 45-60 years with acute or convalescent COVID-19.

CDR3: CASSLFQSGNTIYF. In nucleotides, the CDR3 is TGTGCCAGCAGCTTGTTTCAGTCTGGAAACACCATATATTTT. J is TRBJ1-3 and V is TRBV5-5; D remains ambiguous. Trimming stripped 1 base from V and 1 base from J, with 6 bases between. This CDR3 region has 14 residues. Germline V gene lookup returns CDR1 SGHKS and CDR2 YYEKEE (reference sequence).

The V and J genes are TRBV4-1 and TRBJ1-5, with TRBD1 matching over 10 bases. CDR1 and CDR2 from the germline V gene are MGHRA and YSYEKL. The J segment lost 3 bases and the V segment lost 2 bases, leaving 4 bases of the junction unmatched. The CDR3 contains 16 residues. The CDR3 spells CASSQLGQGLNQPQHF. The CDR3 nucleotides are TGCGCCAGCAGCCAATTGGGACAGGGGCTCAATCAGCCCCAGCATTTT.

The chain combines TRBV7-2 with TRBJ2-5, with 10 bases that match TRBD2. CDR1 SGHTA and CDR2 FQGNSA come from the germline V gene. J gave up 5 bases and V 6 bases, and 9 bases lay outside the gene matches. This CDR3 comprises 15 residues. The CDR3 here is CASSPGAGGLETQYF. The CDR3 DNA follows: TGTGCCAGCAGTCCCGGAGCGGGGGGGCTCGAGACCCAGTACTTC.

The chain links TRBV7-2 to TRBJ2-1; no reliable D call. The V and J ends lost 3 bases and 0 bases respectively, with 9 bases between them. Germline V gene lookup returns CDR1 SGHTA and CDR2 FQGNSA. The CDR3 runs to 15 residues. Written as DNA, the CDR3 is TGTGCCAGCAGCTTTTCCGGTGGCTCCTACAATGAGCAGTTCTTC. This sequence encodes CASSFSGGSYNEQFF.

The chain carries TRBV10-3 and TRBJ2-2, with 7 bases that match TRBD2. This CDR3 comprises 16 residues. The V segment lost 7 bases and the J segment 0 bases; nucleotides outside the gene matches: 8. Per the germline V gene, CDR1 is ENHRY and CDR2 is SYGVKD. The CDR3 protein is CAITRRESTNTGELFF. CDR3 sequence (DNA): TGTGCCATCACGAGGCGGGAGAGCACGAACACCGGGGAGCTGTTTTTT.

This clone came up once. The rearrangement uses TRBV11-2 and TRBJ2-5; D is perhaps TRBD2 (5 bases). This CDR3 comprises 15 residues. Germline V gives CDR1 SGHAT, CDR2 FQNNGV. Trimming cost V 1 base and J 9 bases, with 18 bases left between them. The CDR3 sequence: CASSLVVAYTGSQYF. The CDR3 region has the DNA TGTGCCAGCAGCTTAGTGGTGGCGTACACGGGGTCCCAGTACTTC.

This chain links TRBV7-3 with TRBJ2-3; D is possibly TRBD2 (6 bases). Between the trimmed V and J ends, which lost 1 base and 4 bases, there was a span of 12 bases. Germline CDR1 is SGHTA and CDR2 is FQGTGA. The length of the CDR3 is 15 residues. The CDR3 nucleotides are TGTGCCAGCAGCTTAAGTACTGGAGGGGCAGATACGCAGTATTTT. Translating gives CASSLSTGGADTQYF.